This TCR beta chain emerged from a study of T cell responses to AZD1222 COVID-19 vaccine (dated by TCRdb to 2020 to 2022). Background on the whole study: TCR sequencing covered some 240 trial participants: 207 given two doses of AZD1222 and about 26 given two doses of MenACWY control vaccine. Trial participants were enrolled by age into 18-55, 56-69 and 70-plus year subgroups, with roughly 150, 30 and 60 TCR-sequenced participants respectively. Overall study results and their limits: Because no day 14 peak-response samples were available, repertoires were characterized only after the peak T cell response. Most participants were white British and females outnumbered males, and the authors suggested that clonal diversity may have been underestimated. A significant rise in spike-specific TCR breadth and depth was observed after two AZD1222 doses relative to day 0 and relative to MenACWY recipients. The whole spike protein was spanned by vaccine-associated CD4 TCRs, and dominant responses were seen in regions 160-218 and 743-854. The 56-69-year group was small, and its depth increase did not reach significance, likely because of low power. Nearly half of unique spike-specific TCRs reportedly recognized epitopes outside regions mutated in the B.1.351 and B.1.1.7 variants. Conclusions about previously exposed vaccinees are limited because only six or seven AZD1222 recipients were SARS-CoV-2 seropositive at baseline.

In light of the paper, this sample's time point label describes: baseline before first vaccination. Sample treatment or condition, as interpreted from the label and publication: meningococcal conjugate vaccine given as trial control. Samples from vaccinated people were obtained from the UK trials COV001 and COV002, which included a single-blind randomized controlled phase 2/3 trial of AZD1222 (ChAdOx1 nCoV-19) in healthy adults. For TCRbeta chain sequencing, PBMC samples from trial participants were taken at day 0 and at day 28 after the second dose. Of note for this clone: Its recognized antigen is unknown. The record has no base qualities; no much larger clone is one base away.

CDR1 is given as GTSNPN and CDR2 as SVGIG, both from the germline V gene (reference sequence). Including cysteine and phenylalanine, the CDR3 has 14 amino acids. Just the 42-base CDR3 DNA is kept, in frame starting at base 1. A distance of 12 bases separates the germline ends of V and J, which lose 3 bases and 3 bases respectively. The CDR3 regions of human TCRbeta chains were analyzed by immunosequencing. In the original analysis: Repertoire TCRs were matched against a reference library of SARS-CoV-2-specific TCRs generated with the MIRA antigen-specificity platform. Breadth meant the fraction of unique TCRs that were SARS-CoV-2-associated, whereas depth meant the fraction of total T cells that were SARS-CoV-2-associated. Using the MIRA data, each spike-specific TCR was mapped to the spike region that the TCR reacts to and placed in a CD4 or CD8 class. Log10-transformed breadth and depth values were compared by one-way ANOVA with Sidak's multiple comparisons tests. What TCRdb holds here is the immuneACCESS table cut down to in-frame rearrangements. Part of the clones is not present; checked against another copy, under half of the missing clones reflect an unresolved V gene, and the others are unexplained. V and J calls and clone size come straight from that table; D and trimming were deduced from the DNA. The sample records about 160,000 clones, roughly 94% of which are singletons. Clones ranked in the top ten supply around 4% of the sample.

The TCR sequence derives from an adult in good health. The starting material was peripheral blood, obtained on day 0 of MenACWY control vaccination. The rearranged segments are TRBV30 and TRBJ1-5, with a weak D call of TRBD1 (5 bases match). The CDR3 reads CAWRSHGANQPQHF. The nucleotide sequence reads TGTGCCTGGAGGTCCCACGGGGCCAATCAGCCCCAGCATTTT.